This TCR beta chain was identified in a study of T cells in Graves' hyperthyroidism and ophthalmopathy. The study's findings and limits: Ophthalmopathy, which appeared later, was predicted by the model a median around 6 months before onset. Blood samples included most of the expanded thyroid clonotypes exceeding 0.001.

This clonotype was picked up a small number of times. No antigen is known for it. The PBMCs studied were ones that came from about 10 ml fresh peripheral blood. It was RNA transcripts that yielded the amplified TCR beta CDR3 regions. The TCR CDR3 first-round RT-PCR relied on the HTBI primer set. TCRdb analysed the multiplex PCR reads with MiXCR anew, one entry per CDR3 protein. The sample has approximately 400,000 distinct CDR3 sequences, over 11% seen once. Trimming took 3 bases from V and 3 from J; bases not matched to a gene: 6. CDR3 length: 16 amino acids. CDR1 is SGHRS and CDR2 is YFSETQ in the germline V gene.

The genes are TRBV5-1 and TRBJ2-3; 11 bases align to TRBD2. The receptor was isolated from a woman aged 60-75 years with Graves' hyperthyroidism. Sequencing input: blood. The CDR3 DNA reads TGCGCCAGCAGCTCGAAGGGACTAGCGGTTACAGATACGCAGTATTTT. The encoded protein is CASSSKGLAVTDTQYF.